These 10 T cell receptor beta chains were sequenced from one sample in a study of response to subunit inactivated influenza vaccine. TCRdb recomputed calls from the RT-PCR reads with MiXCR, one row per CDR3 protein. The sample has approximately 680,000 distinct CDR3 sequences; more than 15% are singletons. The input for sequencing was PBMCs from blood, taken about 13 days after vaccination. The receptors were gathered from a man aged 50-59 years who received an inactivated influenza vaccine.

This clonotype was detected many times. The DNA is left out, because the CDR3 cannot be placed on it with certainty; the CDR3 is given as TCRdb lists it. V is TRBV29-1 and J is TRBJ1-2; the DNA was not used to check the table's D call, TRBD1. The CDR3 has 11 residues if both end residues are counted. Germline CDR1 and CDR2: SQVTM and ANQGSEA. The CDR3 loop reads CSVARGATPAF.

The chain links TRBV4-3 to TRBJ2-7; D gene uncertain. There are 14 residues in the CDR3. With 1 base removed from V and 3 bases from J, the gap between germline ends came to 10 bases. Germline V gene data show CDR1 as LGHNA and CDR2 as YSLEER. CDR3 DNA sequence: TGCGCCAGCAGCCAAGCCCTCAGGAGCTACGAGCAGTACTTC. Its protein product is CASSQALRSYEQYF.

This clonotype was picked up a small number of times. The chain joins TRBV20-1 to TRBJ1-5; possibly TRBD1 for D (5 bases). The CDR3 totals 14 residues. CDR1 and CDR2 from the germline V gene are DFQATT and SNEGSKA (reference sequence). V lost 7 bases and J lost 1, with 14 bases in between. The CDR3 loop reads CSGVEGASNQPQHF. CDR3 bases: TGCAGTGGAGTAGAAGGGGCCAGCAATCAGCCCCAGCATTTT.

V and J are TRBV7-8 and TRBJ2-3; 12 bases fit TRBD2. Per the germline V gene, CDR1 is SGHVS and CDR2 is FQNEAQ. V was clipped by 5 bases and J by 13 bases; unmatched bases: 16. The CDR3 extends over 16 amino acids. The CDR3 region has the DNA TGTGCCAGCAGCCCCTCACCGTCTAGCGGGGGGGTAGGGGAGTATTTT. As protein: CASSPSPSSGGVGEYF.

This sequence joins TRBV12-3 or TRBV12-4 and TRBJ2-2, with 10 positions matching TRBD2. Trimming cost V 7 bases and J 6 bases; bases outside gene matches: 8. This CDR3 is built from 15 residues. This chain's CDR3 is CASNLAGAYPGELFF. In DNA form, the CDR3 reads TGTGCCAGCAACCTAGCGGGAGCCTACCCCGGGGAGCTGTTTTTT.

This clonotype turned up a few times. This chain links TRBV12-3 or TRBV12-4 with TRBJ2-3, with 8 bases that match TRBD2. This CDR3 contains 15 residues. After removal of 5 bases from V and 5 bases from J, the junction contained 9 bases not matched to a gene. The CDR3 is CASSRMSLAGDTQYF. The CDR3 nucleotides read TGTGCCAGCAGTCGAATGAGCCTAGCGGGAGATACGCAGTATTTT.

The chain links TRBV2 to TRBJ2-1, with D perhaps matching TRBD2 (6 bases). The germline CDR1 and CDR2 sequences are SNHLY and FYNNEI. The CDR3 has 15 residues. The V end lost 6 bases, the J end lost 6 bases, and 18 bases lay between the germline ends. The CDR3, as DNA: TGTGCCAGCAGCGGAGGGCAGGGAAATTTCAATGAGCAGTTCTTC. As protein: CASSGGQGNFNEQFF.

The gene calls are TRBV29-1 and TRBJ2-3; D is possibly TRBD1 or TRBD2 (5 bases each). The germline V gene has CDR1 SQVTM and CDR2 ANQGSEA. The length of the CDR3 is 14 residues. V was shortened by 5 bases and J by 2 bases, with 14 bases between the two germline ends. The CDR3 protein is CSVLGPGPTDTQYF. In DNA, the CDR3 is TGCAGCGTTCTCGGTCCGGGACCCACAGATACGCAGTATTTT.

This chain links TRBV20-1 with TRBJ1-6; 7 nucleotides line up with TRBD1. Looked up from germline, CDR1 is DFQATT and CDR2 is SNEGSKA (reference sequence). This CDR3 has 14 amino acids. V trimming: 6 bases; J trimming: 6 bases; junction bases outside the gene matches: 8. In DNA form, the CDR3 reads TGCAGTGCGCCACCGACAGGGCGTAATTCACCCCTCCACTTT. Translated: CSAPPTGRNSPLHF.

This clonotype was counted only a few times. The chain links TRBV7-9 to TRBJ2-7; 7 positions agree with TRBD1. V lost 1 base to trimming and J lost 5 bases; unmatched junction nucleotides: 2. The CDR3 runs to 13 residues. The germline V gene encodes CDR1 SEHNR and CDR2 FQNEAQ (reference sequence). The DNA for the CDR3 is TGTGCCAGCAGCTTAGAGACAGGGAACGAGCAGTACTTC. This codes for CASSLETGNEQYF.